A single sample is the source of the 16 T cell receptor beta chains below, sequenced in a study of blood T cells in healthy people across ages. Using a J-beta primer mix together with a sample-barcoded 5' primer, a second PCR was run for roughly 6 to 11 cycles. MiXCR, applied by TCRdb to the 5' RACE reads, yields one record per CDR3 protein. The data show fewer than 1,000,000 distinct CDR3 sequences, about 45% seen once. The source material was blood. These receptors were obtained from a man at least 80 years old in good health.

The chain carries TRBV7-2 and TRBJ2-1; D is possibly TRBD1 or TRBD2 (6 bases each). CDR1 and CDR2 from the germline V gene are SGHTA and FQGNSA. Trimming left V 4 bases short and J 1 base short, with 20 bases between. This CDR3 has 18 residues. The CDR3 reads CASSSGGTVSPSYNEQFF. The CDR3 bases are TGTGCCAGCAGCTCCGGGGGCACAGTTTCTCCTTCCTACAATGAGCAGTTCTTC.

The CDR3 DNA follows: TGCAGCGTTGCCCACGGACAGGGGAACGAGCAGTACTTC. It translates to CSVAHGQGNEQYF. The gene calls are TRBV29-1 and TRBJ2-7, with 9 bases aligning to TRBD1. This CDR3 has 13 amino acids. Per germline, CDR1 SQVTM and CDR2 ANQGSEA. V lost 4 bases, J lost 5 bases, and 6 bases stayed unmatched.

The V call is TRBV29-1, the J call TRBJ2-5; possibly TRBD1 for D (7 bases). The CDR3 has 14 amino acids. Germline V gene data show CDR1 as SQVTM and CDR2 as ANQGSEA. V dropped 4 bases and J dropped 5 bases, with 17 bases sitting between them. This chain's CDR3 is CSVGRVGGSETQYF. For the CDR3, the DNA is TGCAGCGTTGGGAGGGTAGGGGGCAGCGAGACCCAGTACTTC.

The chain has TRBV30 and TRBJ1-5; no clear D. This CDR3 comprises 15 residues. Per germline, CDR1 GTSNPN and CDR2 SVGIG (reference sequence). V gave up 1 base and J gave up 7 bases, with 17 bases separating them. The CDR3 here is CAWSELGSTGQPQHF. In DNA form, the CDR3 reads TGTGCCTGGAGTGAACTCGGGTCAACGGGACAGCCCCAGCATTTT.

This clonotype appeared a single time. CDR3 region: CATSRDLGAGGIETQYF. DNA of the CDR3: TGTGCCACCAGCAGAGATTTGGGGGCAGGGGGCATCGAGACCCAGTACTTC. V is TRBV15 and J is TRBJ2-5, with 8 bases fitting TRBD1. There are 17 residues in the CDR3. Germline CDR1 reads LNHNV; CDR2 reads YYDKDF (reference sequence). Trimming cost V 0 bases and J 5 bases; bases outside gene matches: 11.

The chain has TRBV29-1 and TRBJ2-5, with unresolved D. The CDR3 runs to 12 residues. Germline values: CDR1 SQVTM, CDR2 ANQGSEA. V lost 4 bases, J lost 0 bases, and 6 bases lay in between. CDR3 bases: TGCAGCGTTGGGACCTACCAAGAGACCCAGTACTTC. Residues: CSVGTYQETQYF. The full variable domain, in which reference TRBV29-1 and TRBJ2-5 provide the parts outside the CDR3, is SAVISQKPSRDICQRGTSLTIQCQVDSQVTMMFWYRQQPGQSLTLIATANQGSEATYESGFVIDKFPISRPNLTFSTLTVSNMSPEDSSIYLCSVGTYQETQYFGPGTRLLVL.

CDR3 amino acids: CASSSISLVANEQFF. CDR3 DNA: TGCGCCAGCAGCTCAATATCGCTCGTGGCTAATGAGCAGTTCTTC. V and J are TRBV5-1 and TRBJ2-1; D unresolved. Trimming pared 3 bases from V and 7 bases from J, leaving 17 bases between. The germline gives CDR1 SGHRS, CDR2 YFSETQ. The CDR3 sequence is 15 residues long.

This clonotype was found many times. The J gene is TRBJ1-2, the V gene TRBV29-1, with TRBD1 matching 7 bases. Germline V CDR1 and CDR2: SQVTM, ANQGSEA. The V segment lost 7 bases and the J segment 8 bases; nucleotides outside the gene matches: 13. The CDR3 covers 13 residues. This chain's CDR3 is CSEQVIQGRGYTF. The CDR3 DNA follows: TGCAGCGAACAGGTTATACAGGGGAGAGGCTACACCTTC.

The V gene is TRBV12-3 or TRBV12-4, the J gene TRBJ2-6; no reliable D call. Trimming left V 7 bases short and J 4 bases short, with 14 bases between. CDR3 length equals 15 residues. The CDR3 sequence: CASTLRVSGANVLTF. The DNA for the CDR3 is TGTGCCAGCACCCTTAGGGTCTCAGGGGCCAACGTCCTGACTTTC.

The CDR3 reads CSARELRDTAYGYTF. The CDR3, as DNA: TGCAGTGCTAGAGAGCTCCGGGACACAGCCTATGGCTACACCTTC. The chain has TRBV20-1 and TRBJ1-2; a possible D gene is TRBD1 (6 bases). This CDR3 spans 15 amino acids. CDR1 and CDR2 (germline): DFQATT, SNEGSKA (reference sequence). Trimming took 0 bases from V and 4 from J, leaving 15 bases between them.

This chain connects TRBV20-1 to TRBJ1-5; TRBD1 matches at 8 bases. Trimming removed 6 bases from V and 6 bases from J; junction bases left unmatched: 10. CDR3 length equals 14 residues. Germline lookup yields CDR1 DFQATT and CDR2 SNEGSKA (reference sequence). CDR3 sequence: CSARDRGGGQPQHF. CDR3 coding DNA: TGCAGTGCCCGAGACAGGGGAGGGGGTCAGCCCCAGCATTTT.

This chain connects TRBV28 to TRBJ1-5; D ambiguous. CDR1 is MDHEN, CDR2 SYDVKM, per germline. The V end lost 10 bases, the J end lost 5 bases, and 6 bases lay between the germline ends. This CDR3 is 10 amino acids long. CDR3 in amino acids: CATNDQPQHF. CDR3 coding DNA: TGTGCCACCAACGATCAGCCCCAGCATTTT.

This clonotype was recorded a few times. The chain couples TRBV6-2 or TRBV6-3 to TRBJ2-1; weak D call: TRBD1 (5 bases). Germline V lookup: CDR1 MNHEY, CDR2 SVGEGT. Trimming removed 2 bases from V and 0 bases from J, with 11 bases in between. CDR3 length: 16 amino acids. The CDR3 nucleotides are TGTGCCAGCAGTTACCGGACACAGAGCTCCTACAATGAGCAGTTCTTC. Protein: CASSYRTQSSYNEQFF.

This clonotype was counted once. The chain carries TRBV20-1 and TRBJ1-6, with 12 nucleotides matching TRBD1. With V trimmed by 0 bases and J by 7 bases, 4 bases remained unmatched. This CDR3 has 16 residues. The V gene's germline CDR1 is DFQATT and CDR2 SNEGSKA (reference sequence). The CDR3 here is CSARDPGTGGNSPLHF. CDR3 coding DNA: TGCAGTGCTAGAGATCCTGGGACAGGGGGCAATTCACCCCTCCACTTT.

The chain has TRBV14 and TRBJ1-2, with D uncertain. Germline assignment: CDR1 SGHDN and CDR2 FVKESK. The CDR3 contains 13 residues. The V end was cut by 4 bases, the J end by 7 bases, with 13 bases between. The CDR3 reads CASSRNLVVGYTF. For the CDR3, the DNA is TGTGCCAGCAGCCGAAATTTAGTGGTTGGCTACACCTTC. Looking up the rest from reference TRBV14 and TRBJ1-2 gives the full variable domain: EAGVTQFPSHSVIEKGQTVTLRCDPISGHDNLYWYRRVMGKEIKFLLHFVKESKQDESGMPNNRFLAERTGGTYSTLKVQPAELEDSGVYFCASSRNLVVGYTFGSGTRLTVV.

The chain employs TRBV7-2 and TRBJ2-3; 7 bases align to TRBD1. V lost 4 bases and J lost 4; bases outside the gene matches: 5. Germline CDR1 SGHTA, CDR2 FQGNSA. This CDR3 is built from 14 residues. CDR3 in amino acids: CASSSDRVADTQYF. The CDR3 bases are TGTGCCAGCAGCTCCGACAGGGTAGCAGATACGCAGTATTTT.